This T cell receptor beta chain is from a study of T cell changes during pregnancy in multiple sclerosis. There are 14 residues in the CDR3. Germline CDR1 is SGHAT and CDR2 is FQDESV (reference sequence). V lost 2 bases and J 5 bases, leaving 11 bases between the germline ends. TCRdb's table, derived via immunoSEQ multiplex PCR, lists solely in-frame clones and lacks some. Here the sample spans tens of thousands of clones, roughly 92% being singletons. The sequencing here drew on peripheral blood, taken in the third trimester of pregnancy. The chain is built from TRBV11-1 and TRBJ2-3, with D possibly TRBD2 on 5 matching bases. The clonotype was recovered from a female donor in good health, enrolled as a control in a pregnancy study. The CDR3 DNA reads TGTGCCAGCAGCTTACGAGGGTCTGGAGATACGCAGTATTTT. It encodes CASSLRGSGDTQYF.